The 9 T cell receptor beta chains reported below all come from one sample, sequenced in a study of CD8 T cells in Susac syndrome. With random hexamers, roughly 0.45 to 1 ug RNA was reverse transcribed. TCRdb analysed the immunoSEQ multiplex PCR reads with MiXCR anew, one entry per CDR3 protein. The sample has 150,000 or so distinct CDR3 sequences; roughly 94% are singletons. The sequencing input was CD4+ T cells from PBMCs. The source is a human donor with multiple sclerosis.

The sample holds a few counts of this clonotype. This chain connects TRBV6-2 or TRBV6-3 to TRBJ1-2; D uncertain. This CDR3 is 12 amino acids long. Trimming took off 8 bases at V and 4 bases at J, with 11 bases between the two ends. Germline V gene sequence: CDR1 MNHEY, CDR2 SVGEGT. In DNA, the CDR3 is TGTGCCAGCCGGGCAGGAGGCTATGGCTACACCTTC. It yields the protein CASRAGGYGYTF.

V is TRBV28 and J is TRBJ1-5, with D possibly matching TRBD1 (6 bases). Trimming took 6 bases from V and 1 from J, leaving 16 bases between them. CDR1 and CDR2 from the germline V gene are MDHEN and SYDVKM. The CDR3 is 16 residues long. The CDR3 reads CASSTAGDLSNQPQHF. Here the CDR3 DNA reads TGTGCCAGCAGCACTGCAGGGGATTTAAGCAATCAGCCCCAGCATTTT.

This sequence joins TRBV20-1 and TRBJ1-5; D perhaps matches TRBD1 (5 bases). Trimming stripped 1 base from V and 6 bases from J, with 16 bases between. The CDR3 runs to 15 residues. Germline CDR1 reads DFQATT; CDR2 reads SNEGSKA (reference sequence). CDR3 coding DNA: TGCAGTGCTAGAGCCCTCACGGGGGGAGGTCAGCCCCAGCATTTT. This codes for CSARALTGGGQPQHF.

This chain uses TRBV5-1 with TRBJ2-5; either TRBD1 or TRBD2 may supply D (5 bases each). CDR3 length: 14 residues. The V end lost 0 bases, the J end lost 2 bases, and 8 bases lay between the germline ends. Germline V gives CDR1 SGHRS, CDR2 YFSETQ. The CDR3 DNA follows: TGCGCCAGCAGCTTGGTGGGGGAGCAAGAGACCCAGTACTTC. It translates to CASSLVGEQETQYF. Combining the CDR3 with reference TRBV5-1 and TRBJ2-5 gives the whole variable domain KAGVTQTPRYLIKTRGQQVTLSCSPISGHRSVSWYQQTPGQGLQFLFEYFSETQRNKGNFPGRFSGRQFSNSRSEMNVSTLELGDSALYLCASSLVGEQETQYFGPGTRLLVL.

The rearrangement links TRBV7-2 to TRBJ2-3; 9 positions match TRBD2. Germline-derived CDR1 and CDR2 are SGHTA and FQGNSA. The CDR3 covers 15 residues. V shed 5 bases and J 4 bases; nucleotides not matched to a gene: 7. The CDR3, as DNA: TGTGCCAGCAGCAAGGGACTAGCCTGGTCAGATACGCAGTATTTT. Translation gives CASSKGLAWSDTQYF.

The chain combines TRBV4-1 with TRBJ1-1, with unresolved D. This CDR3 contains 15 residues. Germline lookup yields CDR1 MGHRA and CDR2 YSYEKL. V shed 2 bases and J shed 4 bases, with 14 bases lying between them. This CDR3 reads CASSQWAMVSTEAFF. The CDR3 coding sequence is TGCGCCAGCAGCCAATGGGCGATGGTGAGCACTGAAGCTTTCTTT.

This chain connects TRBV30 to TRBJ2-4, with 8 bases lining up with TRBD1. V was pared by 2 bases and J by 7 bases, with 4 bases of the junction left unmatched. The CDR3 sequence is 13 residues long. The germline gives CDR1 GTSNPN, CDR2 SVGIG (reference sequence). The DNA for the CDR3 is TGTGCCTGGAGTCTTGGGACAGGCAACATTCAGTACTTC. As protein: CAWSLGTGNIQYF.

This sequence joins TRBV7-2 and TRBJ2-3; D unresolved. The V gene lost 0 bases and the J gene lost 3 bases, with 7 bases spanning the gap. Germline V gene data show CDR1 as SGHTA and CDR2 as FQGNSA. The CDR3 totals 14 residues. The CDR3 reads CASSLAVGTDTQYF. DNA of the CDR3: TGTGCCAGCAGCTTAGCGGTAGGGACAGATACGCAGTATTTT.

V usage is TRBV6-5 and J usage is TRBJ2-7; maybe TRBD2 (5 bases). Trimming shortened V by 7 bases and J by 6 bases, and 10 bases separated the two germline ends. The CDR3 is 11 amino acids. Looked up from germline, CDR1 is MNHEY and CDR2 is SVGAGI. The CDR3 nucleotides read TGTGCCAGCAAGCTGGCGGGCGAGCAGTACTTC. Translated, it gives CASKLAGEQYF.